The clone carrying this T cell receptor (beta chain) was seen many times. This sample stems from a study of neurological immune-mediated disorders. TCRdb passed the 5' RACE reads through MiXCR, listing each CDR3 protein once. The repertoire holds tens of thousands of distinct CDR3 sequences, with 13% to 15% as singletons. V lost 1 base to trimming and J lost 10 bases, with 4 bases between them. Germline CDR1 reads KGHDR; CDR2 reads SFDVKD. There are 11 residues in the CDR3. The source material was PBMCs. The chain combines TRBV24-1 with TRBJ2-1, with D uncertain. This TCR was recovered from a woman between 45 and 60 years old with HTLV-1-associated myelopathy (HAM/TSP). The CDR3 nucleotides read TGTGCCACCAGTGATTTAGGGGAGCAGTTCTTC. As protein: CATSDLGEQFF.